A single sample is the source of the 24 T cell receptor beta chains below, sequenced in a study of T cell responses to AZD1222 COVID-19 vaccine. The table came from immunoSEQ multiplex PCR; TCRdb's copy has only in-frame clones and leaves some out. The profile covers roughly 100,000 clones, with about 88% appearing a single time and 44% taken by the ten largest. Here the sequenced sample was peripheral blood, taken 28 days after the second AZD1222 dose. These receptors were taken from an adult who received the AZD1222 COVID-19 vaccine.

The V gene is TRBV11-2, the J gene TRBJ2-7; D is possibly TRBD2 (6 bases). V shed 5 bases and J shed 2 bases, with 16 bases lying between them. Germline loops: CDR1 SGHAT, CDR2 FQNNGV. The CDR3 consists of 15 residues. The CDR3: CASSSRGGLPYEQYF. In nucleotides, the CDR3 is TGTGCCAGCAGCAGCCGGGGAGGCCTCCCCTACGAGCAGTACTTC.

The genes are TRBV5-4 and TRBJ2-1; 7 bases line up with TRBD2. V lost 0 bases, J lost 3 bases, and 3 bases stayed unmatched. The CDR3 extends over 15 amino acids. Germline CDR1 and CDR2: SGHNT and YYREEE (reference sequence). The CDR3 DNA is TGTGCCAGCAGCTTGGCAGCGGGAAGCTACAATGAGCAGTTCTTC. Translating it yields CASSLAAGSYNEQFF.

The V and J genes are TRBV5-1 and TRBJ2-7, with D unclear. The CDR3 loop spans 12 amino acids. Trimming shortened V by 2 bases and J by 3 bases, and 6 bases separated the two germline ends. Germline V gives CDR1 SGHRS, CDR2 YFSETQ. This chain's CDR3 is CASSLLGYEQYF. CDR3 bases: TGCGCCAGCAGCTTATTGGGCTACGAGCAGTACTTC.

The CDR3 nucleotides are TGTGCCTCTATTTCCGACAAGACCTACGAGCAGTACTTC. Translated: CASISDKTYEQYF. The chain has TRBV30 and TRBJ2-7; D is unclear. V shed 7 bases and J shed 2 bases, with 15 bases lying between them. The V gene's germline CDR1 is GTSNPN and CDR2 SVGIG (reference sequence). This CDR3 spans 13 amino acids. The variable domain in full, completed from reference TRBV30 and TRBJ2-7, reads SQTIHQWPATLVQPVGSPLSLECTVEGTSNPNLYWYRQAAGRGLQLLFYSVGIGQISSEVPQNLSASRPQDRQFILSSKKLLLSDSGFYLCASISDKTYEQYFGPGTRLTVT.

This chain joins TRBV6-5 and TRBJ1-5; the D gene is possibly TRBD1 (5 bases). The V gene's germline CDR1 is MNHEY and CDR2 SVGAGI. The CDR3 runs 14 residues. V dropped 5 bases and J dropped 3 bases, with 11 bases sitting between them. Here the CDR3 reads CASSPGTFNQPQHF. DNA of the CDR3: TGTGCCAGCAGTCCCGGGACCTTCAATCAGCCCCAGCATTTT.

The gene calls are TRBV4-2 and TRBJ2-7; 7 bases agree with TRBD1. The ends lost 3 bases at V and 2 bases at J; junction bases unmatched: 4. CDR3 length: 14 amino acids. Germline CDR1 and CDR2: LGHNA and YNFKEQ. CDR3 in DNA: TGTGCCAGCAGCCACGGGGACAGACCCTACGAGCAGTACTTC. Translation: CASSHGDRPYEQYF.

This clone was picked up a small number of times. This chain uses TRBV10-2 with TRBJ1-2, with unresolved D. V dropped 3 bases and J dropped 4 bases, with 9 bases sitting between them. The germline gives CDR1 WSHSY, CDR2 SAAADI. CDR3 length: 13 amino acids. Here the CDR3 reads CASSEYSSYGYTF. CDR3 sequence (DNA): TGCGCCAGCAGTGAATACAGTTCCTATGGCTACACCTTC.

The chain is built from TRBV28 and TRBJ1-4; D unclear. Germline lookup yields CDR1 MDHEN and CDR2 SYDVKM. CDR3 size: 12 residues. V gave up 3 bases and J gave up 4 bases, with 3 bases separating them. CDR3 amino acids: CASSLVNEKLFF. The CDR3 bases are TGTGCCAGCAGTTTGGTTAATGAAAAACTGTTTTTT. The full variable domain, rest sourced from reference TRBV28 and TRBJ1-4, is DVKVTQSSRYLVKRTGEKVFLECVQDMDHENMFWYRQDPGLGLRLIYFSYDVKMKEKGDIPEGYSVSREKKERFSLILESASTNQTSMYLCASSLVNEKLFFGSGTQLSVL.

This chain joins TRBV19 and TRBJ2-4; D is undetermined. This CDR3 contains 14 residues. CDR1 LNHDA and CDR2 SQIVND come from the germline V gene (reference sequence). Trimming cost V 6 bases and J 6 bases, with 15 bases left between them. In nucleotides, the CDR3 is TGTGCCAGTAGCACCGAGCAGACTCCAAACATTCAGTACTTC. Amino acid sequence: CASSTEQTPNIQYF.

This clone occurred a few times. The chain recombines TRBV18 with TRBJ2-7; D ambiguous. The CDR3 has 14 amino acids. Trimming cost V 2 bases and J 2 bases, with 10 bases left between them. CDR1 and CDR2 from the germline V gene are KGHSH and LQKENI. The CDR3 reads CASSPGEGPYEQYF. CDR3 bases: TGTGCCAGCTCACCAGGGGAAGGCCCCTACGAGCAGTACTTC.

The chain joins TRBV18 to TRBJ2-3, with D possibly being TRBD1 (6 bases). In germline, CDR1 is KGHSH, CDR2 LQKENI. The length of the CDR3 is 16 residues. V shed 2 bases and J shed 6 bases, with 18 bases lying between them. CDR3 DNA sequence: TGTGCCAGCTCACCAAGGCTCCGCTCGCAGGGGGATACGCAGTATTTT. This translates into CASSPRLRSQGDTQYF.

The genes are TRBV7-8 and TRBJ2-7; D is undetermined. CDR1 is SGHVS, CDR2 FQNEAQ, per germline. CDR3 size: 15 residues. V was shortened by 0 bases and J by 3 bases, with 12 bases between the two germline ends. CDR3 coding DNA: TGTGCCAGCAGCTTAGCGCGGCGCTTGGGCTACGAGCAGTACTTC. Translating gives CASSLARRLGYEQYF. The variable domain in full, completed from reference TRBV7-8 and TRBJ2-7, reads GAGVSQSPRYKVAKRGQDVALRCDPISGHVSLFWYQQALGQGPEFLTYFQNEAQLDKSGLPSDRFFAERPEGSVSTLKIQRTQQEDSAVYLCASSLARRLGYEQYFGPGTRLTVT.

V gene TRBV12-3 or TRBV12-4 combines with J gene TRBJ2-7, with D unclear. Trimming pared 5 bases from V and 4 bases from J, leaving 9 bases between. The CDR3 contains 12 residues. CDR3 sequence reads: CASSRPGYEQYF. The CDR3 region has the DNA TGTGCCAGCAGTCGTCCCGGGTACGAGCAGTACTTC.

The chain combines TRBV28 with TRBJ1-4, with 9 nucleotides matching TRBD1. CDR1 and CDR2 from the germline V gene are MDHEN and SYDVKM. The V and J ends lost 5 bases and 8 bases, in that order; junction bases with no gene match: 9. The CDR3 is 15 residues long. Here the CDR3 DNA reads TGTGCCAGCAGTCTAACGGGACAGGGCCACGAAAAACTGTTTTTT. This gives the protein CASSLTGQGHEKLFF.

This rearrangement joins TRBV2 to TRBJ2-7, with D possibly matching TRBD1 (7 bases). The germline gives CDR1 SNHLY, CDR2 FYNNEI. V was pared by 3 bases and J by 4 bases, with 13 bases between. The CDR3 has 14 amino acids. This chain's CDR3 is CASSDPTGRYEQYF. The CDR3 coding sequence is TGTGCCAGCAGTGACCCGACAGGGAGGTACGAGCAGTACTTC.

In DNA form, the CDR3 reads TGTGCCAGCACCTTGAGGGATTTCGCCTACGAGCAGTACTTC. Amino acids: CASTLRDFAYEQYF. The rearrangement links TRBV28 to TRBJ2-7, with D possibly being TRBD2 (5 bases). The CDR3 consists of 14 residues. Trimming stripped 7 bases from V and 2 bases from J, with 15 bases between. Germline-derived CDR1 and CDR2 are MDHEN and SYDVKM.

This chain connects TRBV2 to TRBJ2-7; D uncertain. Trimming removed 7 bases from V and 6 bases from J, with 16 bases in between. Germline V gene sequence: CDR1 SNHLY, CDR2 FYNNEI. The CDR3 spans 13 residues. The chain's CDR3 is CASNGQQVGEQYF. CDR3 DNA: TGTGCCAGCAATGGCCAGCAGGTCGGCGAGCAGTACTTC.

This clone was found once. The chain recombines TRBV18 with TRBJ1-1, with 12 bases that match TRBD1. V shed 7 bases and J 8 bases; nucleotides not matched to a gene: 8. The length of the CDR3 is 14 residues. From germline, CDR1 is KGHSH and CDR2 LQKENI. CDR3 in amino acids: CASFVPGTGGEAFF. CDR3 in DNA: TGTGCCAGCTTCGTTCCCGGGACAGGGGGCGAAGCTTTCTTT.

The chain has TRBV24-1 and TRBJ2-1; D is unresolved. Germline CDR1 KGHDR, CDR2 SFDVKD. V lost 9 bases to trimming and J lost 4 bases, with 6 bases between them. The CDR3 runs to 11 residues. This chain's CDR3 is CATGEYNEQFF. In DNA form, the CDR3 reads TGTGCCACCGGCGAGTACAATGAGCAGTTCTTC.

This clone was observed a single time. The chain combines TRBV7-9 with TRBJ1-6, with TRBD1 as a possible D gene (5 bases). With 0 bases removed from V and 6 bases from J, the gap between germline ends came to 9 bases. The CDR3 extends over 15 amino acids. CDR1 and CDR2 from the germline V gene are SEHNR and FQNEAQ (reference sequence). The CDR3 reads CASSLAGGTNSPLHF. CDR3 nucleotides: TGTGCCAGCAGCTTAGCTGGGGGGACTAATTCACCCCTCCACTTT.

This clone was counted a single time. The J gene is TRBJ1-1, the V gene TRBV23-1, with D uncertain. TRBV23-1 is labeled an ORF, and its function is uncertain. Trimming left V 1 base short and J 2 bases short, with 14 bases between. This CDR3 contains 16 residues. CDR3 residues: CASSQWEGLGNTEAFF. CDR3 DNA: TGCGCCAGCAGTCAATGGGAAGGGCTGGGTAACACTGAAGCTTTCTTT.

Written as DNA, the CDR3 is TGCGCCAGCAGCGTATCCCCCAACGCGAACTATGGCTACACCTTC. This sequence encodes CASSVSPNANYGYTF. J is TRBJ1-2 and V is TRBV5-1; D is undetermined. CDR1 and CDR2 (germline): SGHRS, YFSETQ. V was clipped by 4 bases and J by 2 bases, with 15 bases between them. This CDR3 is 15 amino acids long.

V is TRBV5-1 and J is TRBJ2-7; D is undetermined. V lost 4 bases and J lost 3, with 8 bases in between. Germline V gene lookup returns CDR1 SGHRS and CDR2 YFSETQ. The CDR3 has 12 amino acids. The CDR3 DNA reads TGCGCCAGCAGCCCGGACCACTACGAGCAGTACTTC. Encoded protein: CASSPDHYEQYF. The whole variable domain, filled in from reference TRBV5-1 and TRBJ2-7, reads KAGVTQTPRYLIKTRGQQVTLSCSPISGHRSVSWYQQTPGQGLQFLFEYFSETQRNKGNFPGRFSGRQFSNSRSEMNVSTLELGDSALYLCASSPDHYEQYFGPGTRLTVT.

The V gene is TRBV7-2, the J gene TRBJ2-7; D gene unclear. This CDR3 spans 15 amino acids. Looked up from germline, CDR1 is SGHTA and CDR2 is FQGNSA. With 1 base removed from V and 11 bases from J, the gap between germline ends came to 21 bases. CDR3 sequence: CASSLDQTGSLLKYF. CDR3 nucleotide sequence: TGTGCCAGCAGCTTAGATCAGACGGGTTCCCTACTGAAGTACTTC. The full variable domain, completed using reference TRBV7-2 and TRBJ2-7, is GAGVSQSPSNKVTEKGKDVELRCDPISGHTALYWYRQSLGQGLEFLIYFQGNSAPDKSGLPSDRFSAERTGGSVSTLTIQRTQQEDSAVYLCASSLDQTGSLLKYFGPGTRLTVT.